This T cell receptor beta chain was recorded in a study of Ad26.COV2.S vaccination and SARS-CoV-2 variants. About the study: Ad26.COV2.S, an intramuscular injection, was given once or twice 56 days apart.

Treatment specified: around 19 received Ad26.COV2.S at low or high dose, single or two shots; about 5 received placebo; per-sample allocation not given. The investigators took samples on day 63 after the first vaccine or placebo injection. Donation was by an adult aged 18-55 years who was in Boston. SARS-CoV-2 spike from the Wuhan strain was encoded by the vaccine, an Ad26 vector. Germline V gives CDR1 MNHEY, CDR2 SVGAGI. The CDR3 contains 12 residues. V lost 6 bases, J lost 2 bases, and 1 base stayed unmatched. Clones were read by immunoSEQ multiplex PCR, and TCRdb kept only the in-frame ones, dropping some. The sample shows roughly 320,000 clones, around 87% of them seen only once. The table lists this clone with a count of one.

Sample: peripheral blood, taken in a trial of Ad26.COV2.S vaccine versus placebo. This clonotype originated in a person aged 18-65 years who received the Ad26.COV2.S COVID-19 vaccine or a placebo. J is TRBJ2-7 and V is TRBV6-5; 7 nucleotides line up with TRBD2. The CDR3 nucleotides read TGTGCCAGCAGCCTAGCGGCCTACGAGCAGTACTTC. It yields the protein CASSLAAYEQYF.